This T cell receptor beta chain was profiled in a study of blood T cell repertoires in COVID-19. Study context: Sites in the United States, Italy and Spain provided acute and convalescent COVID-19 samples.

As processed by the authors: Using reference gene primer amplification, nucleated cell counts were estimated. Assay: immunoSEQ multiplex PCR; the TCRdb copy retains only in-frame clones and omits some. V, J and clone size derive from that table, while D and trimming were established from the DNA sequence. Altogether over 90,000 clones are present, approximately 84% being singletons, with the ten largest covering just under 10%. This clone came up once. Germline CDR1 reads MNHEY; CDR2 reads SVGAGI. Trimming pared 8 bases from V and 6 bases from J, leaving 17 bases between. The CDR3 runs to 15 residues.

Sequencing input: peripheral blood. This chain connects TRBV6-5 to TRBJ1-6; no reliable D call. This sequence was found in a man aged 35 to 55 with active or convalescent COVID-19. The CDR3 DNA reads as TGTGCCAGCGGTCCAACCGGGATTTCTAATTCACCCCTCCACTTT. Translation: CASGPTGISNSPLHF.